The 32 T cell receptor beta chains in this list originate from one sample, sequenced in a study of blood T cell repertoires in COVID-19. Here immunoSEQ multiplex PCR was the method, and the copy in TCRdb shows in-frame clones only, minus some. The table lists just over 50,000 clones, around 84% of them singletons. The sample taken for sequencing was peripheral blood. The source of these receptors is a man in his 70s with acute or convalescent COVID-19.

The chain couples TRBV15 to TRBJ2-1; D possibly corresponds to TRBD1 (5 bases). The V end lost 3 bases, the J end lost 3 bases, and 12 bases lay between the germline ends. Germline V gives CDR1 LNHNV, CDR2 YYDKDF (reference sequence). The CDR3 sequence is 15 residues long. Written as DNA, the CDR3 is TGTGCCACCAGCAGCCCCAGGGCCTACTACAATGAGCAGTTCTTC. It is translated as CATSSPRAYYNEQFF. The whole variable domain, remainder taken from reference TRBV15 and TRBJ2-1, is DAMVIQNPRYQVTQFGKPVTLSCSQTLNHNVMYWYQQKSSQAPKLLFHYYDKDFNNEADTPDNFQSRRPNTSFCFLDIRSPGLGDTAMYLCATSSPRAYYNEQFFGPGTRLTVL.

This chain connects TRBV24-1 to TRBJ1-1; D is unclear. V lost 1 base and J lost 5, with 7 bases in between. CDR1 and CDR2 from the germline V gene are KGHDR and SFDVKD. The CDR3 spans 13 residues. CDR3 residues: CATSDFRRTEAFF. The CDR3 DNA reads as TGTGCCACCAGTGATTTTCGCAGGACTGAAGCTTTCTTT.

The chain carries TRBV28 and TRBJ1-2; 9 bases match TRBD1. CDR1 and CDR2 from the germline V gene are MDHEN and SYDVKM. The CDR3 has 14 residues. V lost 7 bases to trimming and J lost 8 bases; unmatched junction nucleotides: 11. The CDR3 loop is CASKPGQGLYGYTF. The CDR3 region has the DNA TGTGCCAGCAAACCGGGACAGGGTTTATACGGCTACACCTTC.

The J gene is TRBJ1-6, the V gene TRBV5-1; D not certain. CDR1 is SGHRS and CDR2 is YFSETQ in the germline V gene. V was pared by 0 bases and J by 11 bases, with 18 bases between. The CDR3 runs 16 residues. In nucleotides, the CDR3 is TGCGCCAGCAGCTTGGGTGTCGGAAGACTCGGAGCACCCCTCCACTTT. Its protein product is CASSLGVGRLGAPLHF.

The chain carries TRBV30 and TRBJ2-5; perhaps TRBD1 as D (5 bases). CDR1 and CDR2 from the germline V gene are GTSNPN and SVGIG (reference sequence). Trimming left V 4 bases short and J 2 bases short, with 14 bases between. The CDR3 length is 14 residues. The chain's CDR3 is CAWNSQGGQETQYF. CDR3 in DNA: TGTGCCTGGAATTCTCAGGGTGGGCAAGAGACCCAGTACTTC.

The V gene is TRBV11-3, the J gene TRBJ2-1; tentative D call: TRBD1 (5 bases). Looked up from germline, CDR1 is SGHNT and CDR2 is YENEEA. Trimming took 3 bases from V and 7 from J, leaving 13 bases between them. This CDR3 comprises 14 residues. CDR3 DNA sequence: TGTGCCAGCAGCTTGACAGTGCGTGAGAATGAGCAGTTCTTC. This gives the protein CASSLTVRENEQFF.

This clone was picked up a small number of times. This sequence joins TRBV18 and TRBJ1-2; 9 positions agree with TRBD1. The CDR3 is made up of 15 amino acids. Germline V gives CDR1 KGHSH, CDR2 LQKENI. Germline trimming cut 3 bases from V and 3 bases from J; bases unmatched to any gene: 5. CDR3 sequence (DNA): TGTGCCAGCTCACCCGGGACAGGGAAGCACTATGGCTACACCTTC. This codes for CASSPGTGKHYGYTF.

The rearrangement uses TRBV11-2 and TRBJ2-2; D call uncertain. With 3 bases removed from V and 6 bases from J, the gap between germline ends came to 11 bases. Germline V gene sequence: CDR1 SGHAT, CDR2 FQNNGV. The CDR3 totals 14 residues. CDR3 sequence: CASSFSGIPGELFF. Here the CDR3 DNA reads TGTGCCAGCAGCTTTTCAGGAATACCCGGGGAGCTGTTTTTT. Supplemented by reference TRBV11-2 and TRBJ2-2, the full variable domain reads EAGVAQSPRYKIIEKRQSVAFWCNPISGHATLYWYQQILGQGPKLLIQFQNNGVVDDSQLPKDRFSAERLKGVDSTLKIQPAKLEDSAVYLCASSFSGIPGELFFGEGSRLTVL.

This rearrangement joins TRBV28 to TRBJ2-7; the D gene is possibly TRBD2 (5 bases). This CDR3 comprises 16 residues. The V gene's germline CDR1 is MDHEN and CDR2 SYDVKM. V lost 6 bases to trimming and J lost 7 bases, with 25 bases between them. The CDR3 protein is CASSINGGLRGWEQYF. The CDR3 DNA reads as TGTGCCAGCAGCATAAATGGCGGGCTCCGTGGATGGGAGCAGTACTTC.

The V gene is TRBV9, the J gene TRBJ2-7, with 12 bases matching TRBD2. The V and J ends lost 3 bases and 1 base, in that order; junction bases with no gene match: 5. The CDR3 is 16 amino acids. Germline CDR1 and CDR2: SGDLS and YYNGEE. The CDR3 DNA reads TGTGCCAGCAGCGCCGGACTAGCGGGGATTTCCTACGAGCAGTACGTC. It codes for CASSAGLAGISYEQYV.

The chain joins TRBV3-1 (or the pseudogene TRBV3-2) to TRBJ2-4; no clear D. The CDR3 totals 15 residues. V was cut by 0 bases and J by 5 bases, with 11 bases left in between. CDR1 LGHDT and CDR2 YNNKEL come from the germline V gene (reference sequence). Here the CDR3 DNA reads TGTGCCAGCAGCCAAGATCGTAAAGAGGAAAACATTCAGTACTTC. This encodes CASSQDRKEENIQYF.

The CDR3 sequence is CASSQALESEQFF. CDR3 bases: TGCGCCAGCAGCCAAGCCCTAGAATCTGAGCAGTTCTTC. The V gene is TRBV4-1, the J gene TRBJ2-1; D unclear. From germline, CDR1 is MGHRA and CDR2 YSYEKL. The CDR3 is 13 residues long. Between the trimmed V and J ends, which lost 1 base and 9 bases, there was a span of 10 bases.

V usage is TRBV5-5 and J usage is TRBJ2-3; tentatively, D is TRBD2 (7 bases). Trimming pared 2 bases from V and 2 bases from J, leaving 12 bases between. CDR3 length equals 15 residues. In germline, CDR1 is SGHKS, CDR2 YYEKEE (reference sequence). Here the CDR3 reads CASSLGGGTTDTQYF. CDR3 sequence (DNA): TGTGCCAGCAGCTTAGGGGGGGGAACCACAGATACGCAGTATTTT.

The V call is TRBV5-1, the J call TRBJ1-1, with TRBD1 as a possible D gene (5 bases). The germline V gene encodes CDR1 SGHRS and CDR2 YFSETQ. V lost 1 base to trimming and J lost 1 base, with 11 bases between them. CDR3 size: 15 residues. The CDR3 nucleotides are TGCGCCAGCAGCTTGTTGCCAACAGGGAACACTGAAGCTTTCTTT. As protein: CASSLLPTGNTEAFF.

The chain uses TRBV27 and TRBJ2-1; D is unresolved. CDR1 and CDR2 from the germline V gene are MNHEY and SMNVEV (reference sequence). The CDR3 has 11 residues. V lost 4 bases to trimming and J lost 8 bases, with 6 bases between them. The CDR3: CASSSLHEQFF. The CDR3 DNA is TGTGCCAGCAGTTCACTACATGAGCAGTTCTTC.

This clone is categorized as medium-sized (0.01 to 0.1%). For the CDR3, the DNA is TGTGCCAGCAGTGGCGAGGGAATCTATGGCTACACCTTC. Translated, it gives CASSGEGIYGYTF. The chain links TRBV12-3 or TRBV12-4 to TRBJ1-2; unclear D gene. V lost 5 bases to trimming and J lost 4 bases, with 11 bases between them. CDR3 length: 13 amino acids.

The V call is TRBV6-5, the J call TRBJ2-1, with 12 bases identical to TRBD2. Looked up from germline, CDR1 is MNHEY and CDR2 is SVGAGI. Trimming at V came to 8 bases and at J to 7 bases, leaving 9 bases not matched to a gene. There are 15 residues in the CDR3. The CDR3 DNA sequence: TGTGCCAGCGGAAGACTAGCGGGAGTGGGTAATGAGCAGTTCTTC. It encodes CASGRLAGVGNEQFF.

The gene calls are TRBV6-5 and TRBJ2-7; D possibly corresponds to TRBD1 (6 bases). Looked up from germline, CDR1 is MNHEY and CDR2 is SVGAGI. Between the trimmed V and J ends, which lost 2 bases and 4 bases, there was a span of 15 bases. The CDR3 consists of 15 residues. CDR3 protein: CASSYLLKGTYEQYF. Written as DNA, the CDR3 is TGTGCCAGCAGTTACCTCCTGAAGGGGACATACGAGCAGTACTTC.

This chain uses TRBV19 with TRBJ1-5, with a weak D call TRBD1 (5 bases). Trimming cost V 1 base and J 7 bases, with 11 bases left between them. The CDR3 has 14 residues. Per germline, CDR1 LNHDA and CDR2 SQIVND (reference sequence). This CDR3 is CASSIGQGRQPQHF. For the CDR3, the DNA is TGTGCCAGTAGTATAGGCCAGGGTCGGCAGCCCCAGCATTTT.

This clone occurred once. This sequence joins TRBV7-9 and TRBJ1-2, with 8 bases matching TRBD1. V dropped 3 bases and J dropped 5; count of bases not matched to a gene: 8. The CDR3 sequence is 15 residues long. Per the germline V gene, CDR1 is SEHNR and CDR2 is FQNEAQ (reference sequence). The CDR3 nucleotides are TGTGCCAGCAGCTTTGCAGGGGGCAAGGGTTATGGCTACACCTTC. This encodes CASSFAGGKGYGYTF.

The V gene is TRBV5-1, the J gene TRBJ2-7, with 8 nucleotides matching TRBD2. V lost 5 bases to trimming and J lost 0 bases; unmatched junction nucleotides: 4. This CDR3 is built from 14 residues. The germline CDR1 and CDR2 sequences are SGHRS and YFSETQ. DNA for the CDR3: TGCGCCAGCAGGACTAGCGTGAGCTCCTACGAGCAGTACTTC. It translates to CASRTSVSSYEQYF.

V gene TRBV19 combines with J gene TRBJ1-5; D is possibly TRBD1 (6 bases). V was trimmed by 4 bases and J by 2 bases, leaving 18 bases between them. Germline V lookup: CDR1 LNHDA, CDR2 SQIVND (reference sequence). There are 17 residues in the CDR3. The chain's CDR3 is CASSSLWQGHGNQPQHF. The CDR3 DNA reads TGTGCCAGTAGTAGCCTGTGGCAGGGACATGGCAATCAGCCCCAGCATTTT.

This chain uses TRBV19 with TRBJ2-7; TRBD1 agrees at 8 bases. The CDR3 spans 14 residues. The V gene end was trimmed by 2 bases and the J gene end by 4 bases; junction bases not matched to a gene: 4. CDR1 and CDR2 from the germline V gene are LNHDA and SQIVND (reference sequence). The CDR3 DNA follows: TGTGCCAGTAGTATAAGGGACAGGAGATACGAGCAGTACTTC. It specifies CASSIRDRRYEQYF.

The V call is TRBV7-2, the J call TRBJ2-7; D gene unclear. V dropped 5 bases and J dropped 2 bases, with 13 bases sitting between them. The CDR3 covers 14 residues. Per germline, CDR1 SGHTA and CDR2 FQGNSA. The CDR3 DNA follows: TGTGCCAGCAGCCTCGACTCGAATCCCTACGAGCAGTACTTC. This codes for CASSLDSNPYEQYF.

The CDR3, as DNA: TGTGCCAGCAGCCCGGCCGGGACAGGGGTGTTCTTC. Its translation: CASSPAGTGVFF. This sequence joins TRBV12-3 or TRBV12-4 and TRBJ2-1; TRBD1 matches 10 bases. This CDR3 spans 12 amino acids. V trimming: 6 bases; J trimming: 15 bases; junction bases outside the gene matches: 8.

V gene TRBV19 combines with J gene TRBJ2-1; no clear D gene. Trimming removed 6 bases from V and 0 bases from J, with 9 bases in between. CDR3 length: 14 residues. The germline CDR1 and CDR2 sequences are LNHDA and SQIVND (reference sequence). CDR3 in amino acids: CASRTQSSYNEQFF. DNA of the CDR3: TGTGCCAGTAGAACACAGAGCTCCTACAATGAGCAGTTCTTC.

The chain combines TRBV7-2 with TRBJ2-1; 7 bases map to TRBD2. Germline V lookup: CDR1 SGHTA, CDR2 FQGNSA. This CDR3 has 13 residues. With 7 bases clipped from V and 4 bases from J, the junction kept 4 bases outside the gene matches. The CDR3 reads CASKAGRYNEQFF. Written as DNA, the CDR3 is TGTGCCAGCAAAGCGGGGAGATACAATGAGCAGTTCTTC.

The V call is TRBV10-2, the J call TRBJ1-6, with 7 bases aligning to TRBD1. This CDR3 region has 11 residues. Per the germline V gene, CDR1 is WSHSY and CDR2 is SAAADI. Trimming cost V 8 bases and J 8 bases; bases outside gene matches: 0. CDR3 DNA: TGCGCCAGCCAGGGGGATTCACCCCTCCACTTT. The encoded protein is CASQGDSPLHF.

This sequence joins TRBV4-3 and TRBJ1-1; 8 bases map to TRBD1. Losses at the gene ends were 0 bases for V and 0 bases for J; bases not matched to a gene: 0. This CDR3 has 15 amino acids. Per germline, CDR1 LGHNA and CDR2 YSLEER. This CDR3 reads CASSQEDRVNTEAFF. The CDR3, as DNA: TGCGCCAGCAGCCAAGAGGACAGGGTGAACACTGAAGCTTTCTTT.

This chain links TRBV7-9 with TRBJ2-5; D is perhaps TRBD1 (6 bases). Trimming pared 3 bases from V and 5 bases from J, leaving 13 bases between. CDR3 size: 14 residues. From germline, CDR1 is SEHNR and CDR2 FQNEAQ (reference sequence). CDR3 residues: CASSLMHRDETQYF. CDR3 coding DNA: TGTGCCAGCAGCTTGATGCACAGGGATGAGACCCAGTACTTC.

This chain joins TRBV7-3 and TRBJ2-1; 11 bases align to TRBD2. Germline-derived CDR1 and CDR2 are SGHTA and FQGTGA. The ends lost 2 bases at V and 6 bases at J; junction bases unmatched: 6. The CDR3 is made up of 16 amino acids. The CDR3 DNA is TGTGCCAGCAGCTTAGCTACCGGGACTAGCGGCAATGAGCAGTTCTTC. This encodes CASSLATGTSGNEQFF. Full variable domain (rest looked up from reference TRBV7-3 and TRBJ2-1): GAGVSQTPSNKVTEKGKYVELRCDPISGHTALYWYRQSLGQGPEFLIYFQGTGAADDSGLPNDRFFAVRPEGSVSTLKIQRTERGDSAVYLCASSLATGTSGNEQFFGPGTRLTVL.

The chain uses TRBV5-1 and TRBJ2-5; D is unclear. V was clipped by 0 bases and J by 3 bases, with 9 bases between them. From germline, CDR1 is SGHRS and CDR2 YFSETQ. This CDR3 contains 14 residues. The CDR3, as DNA: TGCGCCAGCAGCTTGGAAGTCAGTAAAGAGACCCAGTACTTC. Translation gives CASSLEVSKETQYF.